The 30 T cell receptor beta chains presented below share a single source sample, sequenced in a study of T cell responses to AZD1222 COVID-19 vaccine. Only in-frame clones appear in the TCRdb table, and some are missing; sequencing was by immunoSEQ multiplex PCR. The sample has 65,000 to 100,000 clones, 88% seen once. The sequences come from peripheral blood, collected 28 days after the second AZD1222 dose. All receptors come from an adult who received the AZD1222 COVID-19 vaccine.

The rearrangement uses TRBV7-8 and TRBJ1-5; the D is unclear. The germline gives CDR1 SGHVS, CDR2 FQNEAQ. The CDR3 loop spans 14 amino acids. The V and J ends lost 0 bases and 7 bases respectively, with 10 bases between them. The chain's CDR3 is CASSLAEGDQPQHF. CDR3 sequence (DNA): TGTGCCAGCAGCTTAGCGGAGGGAGACCAGCCCCAGCATTTT.

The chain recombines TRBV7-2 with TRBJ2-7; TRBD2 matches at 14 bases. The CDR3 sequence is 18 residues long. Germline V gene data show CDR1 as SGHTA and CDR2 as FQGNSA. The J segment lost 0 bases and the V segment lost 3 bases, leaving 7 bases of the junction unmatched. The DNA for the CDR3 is TGTGCCAGCAGCTTTGGTGGACTAGCGGGAGGCGGCTCCTACGAGCAGTACTTC. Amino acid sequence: CASSFGGLAGGGSYEQYF. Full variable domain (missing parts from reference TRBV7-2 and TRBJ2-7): GAGVSQSPSNKVTEKGKDVELRCDPISGHTALYWYRQSLGQGLEFLIYFQGNSAPDKSGLPSDRFSAERTGGSVSTLTIQRTQQEDSAVYLCASSFGGLAGGGSYEQYFGPGTRLTVT.

The chain's CDR3 is CASSGTSGNYNEQFF. CDR3 sequence (DNA): TGCGCCAGCAGCGGGACTAGCGGGAACTACAATGAGCAGTTCTTC. This chain joins TRBV10-1 and TRBJ2-1; 13 bases align to TRBD2. Germline values: CDR1 WNHNN, CDR2 SYGVQD (reference sequence). The CDR3 spans 15 residues. V lost 6 bases to trimming and J lost 3 bases; unmatched junction nucleotides: 2.

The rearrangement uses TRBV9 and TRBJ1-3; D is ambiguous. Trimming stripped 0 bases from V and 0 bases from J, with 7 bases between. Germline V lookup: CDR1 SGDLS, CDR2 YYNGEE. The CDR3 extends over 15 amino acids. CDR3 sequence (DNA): TGTGCCAGCAGCGTAGGCCGGAGCTCTGGAAACACCATATATTTT. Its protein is CASSVGRSSGNTIYF.

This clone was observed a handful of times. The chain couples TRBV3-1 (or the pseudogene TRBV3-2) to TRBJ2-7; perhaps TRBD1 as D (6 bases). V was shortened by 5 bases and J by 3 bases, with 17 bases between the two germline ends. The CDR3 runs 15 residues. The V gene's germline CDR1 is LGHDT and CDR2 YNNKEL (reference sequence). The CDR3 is CASSKSPQGFYEQYF. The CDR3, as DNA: TGTGCCAGCAGCAAGTCCCCACAGGGTTTCTACGAGCAGTACTTC.

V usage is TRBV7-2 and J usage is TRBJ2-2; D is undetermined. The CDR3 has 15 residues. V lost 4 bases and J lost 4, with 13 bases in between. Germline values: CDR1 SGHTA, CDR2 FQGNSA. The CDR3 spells CASSYDIAITGELFF. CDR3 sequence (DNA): TGTGCCAGCAGCTATGACATCGCGATCACCGGGGAGCTGTTTTTT.

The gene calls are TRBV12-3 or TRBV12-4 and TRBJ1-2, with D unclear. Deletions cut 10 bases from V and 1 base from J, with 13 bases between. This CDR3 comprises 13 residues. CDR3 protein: CATKRRSNYGYTF. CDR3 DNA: TGTGCCACCAAACGAAGGAGTAACTATGGCTACACCTTC.

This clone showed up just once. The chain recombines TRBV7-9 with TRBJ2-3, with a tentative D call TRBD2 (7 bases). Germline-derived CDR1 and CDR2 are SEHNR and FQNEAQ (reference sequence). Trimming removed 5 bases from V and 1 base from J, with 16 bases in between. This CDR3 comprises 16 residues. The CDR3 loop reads CASSRGGQSRTDTQYF. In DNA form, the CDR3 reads TGTGCCAGCAGCCGCGGGGGACAATCGCGCACAGATACGCAGTATTTT.

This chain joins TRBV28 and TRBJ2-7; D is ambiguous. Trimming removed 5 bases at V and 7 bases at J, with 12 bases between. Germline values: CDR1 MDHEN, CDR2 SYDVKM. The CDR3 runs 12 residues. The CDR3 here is CASSLTTGEQYF. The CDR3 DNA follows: TGTGCCAGCAGTCTCACGACCGGGGAGCAGTACTTC.

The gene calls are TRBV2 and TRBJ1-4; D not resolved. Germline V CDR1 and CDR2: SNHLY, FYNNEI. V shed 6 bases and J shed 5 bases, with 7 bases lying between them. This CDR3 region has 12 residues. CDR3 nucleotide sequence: TGTGCCAGCAGGGCTGGGAATGAAAAACTGTTTTTT. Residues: CASRAGNEKLFF.

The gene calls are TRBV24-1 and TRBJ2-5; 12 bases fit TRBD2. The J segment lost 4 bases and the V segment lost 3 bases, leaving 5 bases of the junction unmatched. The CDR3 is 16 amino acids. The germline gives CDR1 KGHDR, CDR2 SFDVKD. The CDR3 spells CATSDRRTSGTETQYF. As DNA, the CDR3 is TGTGCCACCAGTGATCGTCGGACTAGCGGGACAGAGACCCAGTACTTC.

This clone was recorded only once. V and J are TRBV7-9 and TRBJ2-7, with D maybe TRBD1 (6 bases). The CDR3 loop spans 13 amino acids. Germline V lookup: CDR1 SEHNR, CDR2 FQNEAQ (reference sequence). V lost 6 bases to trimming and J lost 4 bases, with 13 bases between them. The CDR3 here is CASRAGEAYEQYF. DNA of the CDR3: TGTGCCAGCAGAGCAGGGGAAGCATACGAGCAGTACTTC.

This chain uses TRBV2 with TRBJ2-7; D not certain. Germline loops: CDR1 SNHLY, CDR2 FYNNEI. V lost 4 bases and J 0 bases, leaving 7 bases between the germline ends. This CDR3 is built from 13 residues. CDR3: CASSVAVSYEQYF. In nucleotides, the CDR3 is TGTGCCAGCAGTGTTGCGGTCTCCTACGAGCAGTACTTC.

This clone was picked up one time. CDR3 DNA: TGTGCCAGCAGCGGGTCCGGGACAGGGTACGAAAAACTGTTTTTT. This gives the protein CASSGSGTGYEKLFF. J is TRBJ1-4 and V is TRBV9; 9 bases line up with TRBD1. Per the germline V gene, CDR1 is SGDLS and CDR2 is YYNGEE. V was pared by 3 bases and J by 8 bases, with 8 bases of the junction left unmatched. The CDR3 spans 15 residues.

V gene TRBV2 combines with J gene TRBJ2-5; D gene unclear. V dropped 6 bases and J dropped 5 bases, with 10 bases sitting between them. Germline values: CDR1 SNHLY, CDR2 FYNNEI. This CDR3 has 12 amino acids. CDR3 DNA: TGTGCCAGCAGGCCTTACGGCGAGACCCAGTACTTC. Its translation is CASRPYGETQYF.

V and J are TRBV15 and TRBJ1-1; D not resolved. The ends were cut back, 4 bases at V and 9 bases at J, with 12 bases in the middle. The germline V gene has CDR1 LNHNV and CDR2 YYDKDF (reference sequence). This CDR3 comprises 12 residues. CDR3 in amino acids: CATSMEEGKAFF. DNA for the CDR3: TGTGCCACCAGCATGGAAGAGGGAAAAGCTTTCTTT.

CDR3 in DNA: TGTGCCAGCAGTGGCCAGACAGGGGGCCGAAACGGCTACACCTTC. Its translation: CASSGQTGGRNGYTF. The genes are TRBV27 and TRBJ1-2; 10 positions match TRBD1. The J segment lost 8 bases and the V segment lost 5 bases, leaving 11 bases of the junction unmatched. In germline, CDR1 is MNHEY, CDR2 SMNVEV (reference sequence). The length of the CDR3 is 15 residues.

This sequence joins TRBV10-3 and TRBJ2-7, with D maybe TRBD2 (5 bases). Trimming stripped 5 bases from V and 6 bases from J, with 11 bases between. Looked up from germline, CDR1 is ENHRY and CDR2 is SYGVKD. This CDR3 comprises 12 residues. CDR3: CAISPREGEQYF. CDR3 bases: TGTGCCATCAGTCCTAGAGAGGGCGAGCAGTACTTC.

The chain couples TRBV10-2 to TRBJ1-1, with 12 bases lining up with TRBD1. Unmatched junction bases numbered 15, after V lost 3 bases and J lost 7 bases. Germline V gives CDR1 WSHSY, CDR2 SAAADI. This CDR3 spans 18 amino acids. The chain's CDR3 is CASSELRPGTGGGYEAFF. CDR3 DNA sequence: TGCGCCAGCAGTGAATTGCGCCCCGGGACAGGGGGCGGTTATGAAGCTTTCTTT.

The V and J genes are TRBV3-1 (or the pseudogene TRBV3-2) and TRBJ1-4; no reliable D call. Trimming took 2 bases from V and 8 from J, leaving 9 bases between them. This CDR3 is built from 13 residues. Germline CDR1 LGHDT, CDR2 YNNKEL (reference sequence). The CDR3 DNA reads TGTGCCAGCAGCCAAAGATCGCAAGAAAAACTGTTTTTT. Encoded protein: CASSQRSQEKLFF.

CDR3 DNA sequence: TGCAGTGCTAGTTCTAGCGGGAGGATAAATGAGCAGTTCTTC. Amino acid sequence: CSASSSGRINEQFF. This rearrangement joins TRBV20-1 to TRBJ2-1; 11 bases are shared with TRBD2. J lost 7 bases, V lost 3 bases, and 5 bases had no gene match. The germline V gene encodes CDR1 DFQATT and CDR2 SNEGSKA (reference sequence). This CDR3 spans 14 amino acids.

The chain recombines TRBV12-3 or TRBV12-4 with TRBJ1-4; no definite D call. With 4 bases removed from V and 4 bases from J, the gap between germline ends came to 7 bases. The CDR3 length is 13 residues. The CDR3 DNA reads TGTGCCAGCAGTTCCACAGTTAATGAAAAACTGTTTTTT. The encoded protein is CASSSTVNEKLFF.

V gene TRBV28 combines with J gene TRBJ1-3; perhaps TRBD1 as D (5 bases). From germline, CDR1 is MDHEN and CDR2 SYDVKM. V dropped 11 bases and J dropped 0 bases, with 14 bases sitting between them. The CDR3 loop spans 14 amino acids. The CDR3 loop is CAVNQGGSGNTIYF. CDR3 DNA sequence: TGTGCCGTCAACCAGGGAGGCTCTGGAAACACCATATATTTT. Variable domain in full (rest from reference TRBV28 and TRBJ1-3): DVKVTQSSRYLVKRTGEKVFLECVQDMDHENMFWYRQDPGLGLRLIYFSYDVKMKEKGDIPEGYSVSREKKERFSLILESASTNQTSMYLCAVNQGGSGNTIYFGEGSWLTVV.

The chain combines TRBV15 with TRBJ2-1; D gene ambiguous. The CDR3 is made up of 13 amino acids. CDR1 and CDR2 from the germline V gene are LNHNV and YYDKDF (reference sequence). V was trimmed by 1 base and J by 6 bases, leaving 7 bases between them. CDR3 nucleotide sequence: TGTGCCACCAGCAGAGCACTGGGCAATGAGCAGTTCTTC. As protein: CATSRALGNEQFF.

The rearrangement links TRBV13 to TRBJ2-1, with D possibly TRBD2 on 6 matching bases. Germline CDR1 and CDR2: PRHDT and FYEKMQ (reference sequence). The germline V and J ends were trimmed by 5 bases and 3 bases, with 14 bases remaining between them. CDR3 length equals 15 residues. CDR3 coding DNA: TGTGCCAGCAGCCCTGGGGGGTCCGACTACAATGAGCAGTTCTTC. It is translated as CASSPGGSDYNEQFF.

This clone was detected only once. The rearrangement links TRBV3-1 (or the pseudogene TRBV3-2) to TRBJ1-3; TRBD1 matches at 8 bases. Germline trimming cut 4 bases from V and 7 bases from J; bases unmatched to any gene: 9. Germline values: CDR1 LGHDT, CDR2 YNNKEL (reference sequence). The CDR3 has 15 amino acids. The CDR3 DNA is TGTGCCAGCAGCCTCACCGACAGGGGCATCAACACCATATATTTT. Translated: CASSLTDRGINTIYF.

The CDR3 coding sequence is TGCAGTGCTAGTTCGGGGAGTCTCTACGAGCAGTACTTC. As protein: CSASSGSLYEQYF. The chain combines TRBV20-1 with TRBJ2-7, with D possibly TRBD2 on 5 matching bases. The V end lost 3 bases, the J end lost 3 bases, and 12 bases lay between the germline ends. The CDR3 is 13 residues long. Germline CDR1 reads DFQATT; CDR2 reads SNEGSKA (reference sequence).

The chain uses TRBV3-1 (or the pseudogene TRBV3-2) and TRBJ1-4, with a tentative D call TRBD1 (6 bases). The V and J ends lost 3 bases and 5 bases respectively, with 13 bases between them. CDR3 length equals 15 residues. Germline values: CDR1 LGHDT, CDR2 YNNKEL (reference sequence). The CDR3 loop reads CASSHRGTENEKLFF. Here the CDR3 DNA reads TGTGCCAGCAGCCATAGGGGGACGGAAAATGAAAAACTGTTTTTT.

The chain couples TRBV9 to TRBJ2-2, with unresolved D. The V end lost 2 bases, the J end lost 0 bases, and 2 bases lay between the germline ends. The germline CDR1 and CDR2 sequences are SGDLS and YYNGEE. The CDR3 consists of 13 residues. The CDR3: CASSVPNTGELFF. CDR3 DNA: TGTGCCAGCAGCGTTCCGAACACCGGGGAGCTGTTTTTT. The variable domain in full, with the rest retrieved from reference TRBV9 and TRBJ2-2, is DSGVTQTPKHLITATGQRVTLRCSPRSGDLSVYWYQQSLDQGLQFLIQYYNGEERAKGNILERFSAQQFPDLHSELNLSSLELGDSALYFCASSVPNTGELFFGEGSRLTVL.

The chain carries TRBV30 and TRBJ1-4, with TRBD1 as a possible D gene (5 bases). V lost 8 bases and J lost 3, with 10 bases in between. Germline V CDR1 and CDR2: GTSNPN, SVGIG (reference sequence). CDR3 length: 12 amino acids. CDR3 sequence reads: CAGTAANEKLFF. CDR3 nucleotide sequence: TGTGCCGGGACGGCGGCTAATGAAAAACTGTTTTTT.